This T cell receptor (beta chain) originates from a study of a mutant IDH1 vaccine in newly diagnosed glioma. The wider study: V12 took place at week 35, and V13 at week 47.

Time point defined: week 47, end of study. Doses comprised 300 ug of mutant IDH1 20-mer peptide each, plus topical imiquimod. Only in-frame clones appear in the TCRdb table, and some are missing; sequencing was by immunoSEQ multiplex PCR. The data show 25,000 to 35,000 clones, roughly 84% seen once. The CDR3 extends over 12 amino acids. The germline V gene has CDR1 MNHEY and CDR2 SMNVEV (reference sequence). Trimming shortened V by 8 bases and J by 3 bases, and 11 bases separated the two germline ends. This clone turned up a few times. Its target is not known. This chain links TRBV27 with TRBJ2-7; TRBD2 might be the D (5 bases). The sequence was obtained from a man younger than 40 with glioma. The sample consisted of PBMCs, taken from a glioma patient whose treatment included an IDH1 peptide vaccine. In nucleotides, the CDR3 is TGTGCCAGCCCCGAGGACTGCTACGAGCAGTACTTC. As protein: CASPEDCYEQYF.